This TCR beta chain was identified in a study of regulatory T cells in long-lasting Graves disease. Described time point: newly diagnosed GD, antithyroid drugs for less than 3 months. TCR sequences were obtained from RNA taken from PBMCs. Study-level results: TRBV28, TRBJ1-2 and TRBJ2-5 were favored in persistent disease. Relative to newly diagnosed Graves' patients, persistent ones had lower TCR diversity.

Losses at the gene ends were 4 bases for V and 6 bases for J; bases not matched to a gene: 15. The CDR3 extends over 16 amino acids. CDR1 MGHDK and CDR2 SYGVNS come from the germline V gene. This clonotype was seen ten or more times. Its antigen is not known. The authors built TCR beta libraries using iRepertoire HTBI primers and Arm-PCR of CDR3 regions. TCRdb passed the multiplex PCR reads through MiXCR, listing each CDR3 protein once. The top ten hold roughly 10% of the sample, which has roughly 500,000 distinct CDR3 sequences, about 13% seen once. These same data were also listed under a study on T cells in Graves' hyperthyroidism and ophthalmopathy. That investigation notes: Initially, a first-round RT-PCR of the TCR CDR3 employed the HTBI primer set.

The gene calls are TRBV25-1 and TRBJ2-7; 7 bases fit TRBD2. This specimen consisted of peripheral blood mononuclear cells (PBMCs), obtained at new diagnosis, from a patient treated with antithyroid drugs. The TCR sequence derives from a man under 40 with Graves disease. CDR3 loop: CASSVNGEGVRVEQYF. CDR3 DNA sequence: TGTGCCAGCAGTGTCAATGGGGAGGGAGTACGGGTCGAGCAGTACTTC.